This T cell receptor beta chain was sequenced during a study of control samples from healthy donors and cancer patients. Germline values: CDR1 SGDLS, CDR2 YYNGEE. V lost 0 bases and J 0 bases, leaving 10 bases between the germline ends. CDR3 length: 15 amino acids. Clones were sequenced by immunoSEQ multiplex PCR, and TCRdb holds only the in-frame ones, with some missing. In the table there are some 100,000 clones, over 60% of which are singletons. This receptor was taken from a woman aged 30 to 39 in good health. The sample was blood. This chain joins TRBV9 and TRBJ2-7; maybe TRBD2 (6 bases). The CDR3 region is CASSVGLVSSYEQYF. The CDR3 DNA follows: TGTGCCAGCAGCGTAGGACTAGTGAGCTCCTACGAGCAGTACTTC. Filled out from reference TRBV9 and TRBJ2-7, the complete variable domain reads DSGVTQTPKHLITATGQRVTLRCSPRSGDLSVYWYQQSLDQGLQFLIQYYNGEERAKGNILERFSAQQFPDLHSELNLSSLELGDSALYFCASSVGLVSSYEQYFGPGTRLTVT.